This T cell receptor beta chain was obtained from a study of cytomegalovirus exposure and HLA in healthy donors. Study context: Unique TCRs numbering around 80 million, obtained from HLA-typed donors, made up an early data release. Study-wide results and limits: Presence/absence analyses rested on an assumption that sequencing depth was roughly uniform across donors. HLA alleles were associated with 15,000 to 20,000 TCR beta sequences in a later analysis at 0.05 false discovery rate. Reported findings show TCR beta sequences accurately forecast HLA-A and HLA-B alleles in most subjects.

PCR primers comprised 60 Vbeta and 13 Jbeta primers. Clones were sequenced by immunoSEQ multiplex PCR, and TCRdb holds only the in-frame ones, with some missing. The sample carries 200,000 or so clones, approximately 88% recorded once. Remarks on this clone: Its antigen is not identified.

This sequence originates from a boy younger than 10 in good health and CMV-seronegative. Sequenced sample: PBMCs.

The CDR3 here is CASSLVARPSGGDTQYF. Here the CDR3 DNA reads TGTGCCAGCAGTTTAGTAGCTAGGCCTAGCGGGGGAGATACGCAGTATTTT. The chain uses TRBV27 and TRBJ2-3, with 10 bases fitting TRBD2. Germline V lookup: CDR1 MNHEY, CDR2 SMNVEV (reference sequence). The CDR3 loop spans 17 amino acids. V dropped 2 bases and J dropped 5; count of bases not matched to a gene: 10.